Here is one T cell receptor beta chain with its context. Its antigen is undetermined. V gave up 4 bases and J gave up 8 bases, with 16 bases separating them. CDR3 length: 14 residues. Germline assignment: CDR1 SGDLS and CDR2 YYNGEE. The data are from a study of shared clonotypes between healthy human individuals. General observations from the study: The generation probabilities recorded for non-shared clonotypes fell below those of clonotypes shared by all four donors. Despite large depth, rarefaction showed incomplete sorted-subset sequencing.

The authors divided CD4+ cells into CD45RA+ naive and CD45RA-negative memory subsets. Over several immunoSEQ plates, each subset's genomic DNA was distributed in even portions. Profiling relied on immunoSEQ multiplex PCR, and the TCRdb table lists in-frame clones only, not all of them. The top ten hold approximately 0.4% of the sample, which has more than 1.2 million clones, 98% seen once. The sequence came from a man under 40 in good health. This chain links TRBV9 with TRBJ1-5; D unresolved. The sequenced sample consisted of naive CD4+ T cells sorted from blood. Subset here: CD45RA+ positively selected. The CDR3 bases are TGTGCCAGCAGCCGTGCAGGCGCCATGGAGCCCCAGCATTTT. Translation gives CASSRAGAMEPQHF. Supplemented by reference TRBV9 and TRBJ1-5, the full variable domain reads DSGVTQTPKHLITATGQRVTLRCSPRSGDLSVYWYQQSLDQGLQFLIQYYNGEERAKGNILERFSAQQFPDLHSELNLSSLELGDSALYFCASSRAGAMEPQHFGDGTRLSIL.